A few counts support the clone carrying this TCR beta chain. Its target is unknown. Here immunoSEQ multiplex PCR was the method, and the copy in TCRdb shows in-frame clones only, minus some. This sample has about 80,000 clones, with approximately 92% found just once. These data are taken from a study of OX40 agonist ivuxolimab in advanced cancers. Points from the study as a whole: More expanded clones were found, on average, in CD8+ than in CD4+ T cells.

CDR1 and CDR2 from the germline V gene are SGHNT and YYREEE (reference sequence). V dropped 3 bases and J dropped 7 bases, with 11 bases sitting between them. CDR3 length: 14 amino acids. V and J are TRBV5-4 and TRBJ1-6, with D unresolved. The material sequenced was CD4+ or CD8+ T cells sorted from blood, taken in a trial of the OX40 agonist ivuxolimab. The TCR comes from an adult with an advanced solid tumor such as melanoma, head and neck, liver or kidney cancer. CDR3 bases: TGTGCCAGCAGCTGGCCGGGCACGAATTCACCCCTCCACTTT. Its protein is CASSWPGTNSPLHF.